This paragraph covers one T cell receptor beta chain sequence. This entry is derived from a study of blood T cell repertoires in COVID-19. Study summary: Whether acute or convalescent, the COVID-19 samples came from the United States, Italy and Spain. PBMCs, B-cell-depleted T cells, or T cells provided the cDNA or gDNA that made up the material.

Repertoires were generated with immunoSEQ multiplex PCR, while TCRdb's copy carries only in-frame clones and drops some. The table records around 250,000 clones, approximately 90% of them present only once. V lost 5 bases and J lost 14, with 16 bases in between. The V gene's germline CDR1 is LNHDA and CDR2 SQIVND (reference sequence). The length of the CDR3 is 12 residues. Individuals aged about 18 to 100 years were recruited from about two dozen US areas. Assignment of participants to cohorts was predicated upon participant-reported clinical history. The sample consisted of PBMCs or T cells enriched from blood (not recorded which). This receptor was identified in a man aged 18 to 29 who had recovered from COVID-19. The rearrangement uses TRBV19 and TRBJ1-3; perhaps TRBD1 as D (5 bases). CDR3 in DNA: TGTGCCAGTAGTCCACGACAGTTCCGACTATATTTT. As protein: CASSPRQFRLYF. Based on the CDR3 plus reference TRBV19 and TRBJ1-3, the full variable domain is DGGITQSPKYLFRKEGQNVTLSCEQNLNHDAMYWYRQDPGQGLRLIYYSQIVNDFQKGDIAEGYSVSREKKESFPLTVTSAQKNPTAFYLCASSPRQFRLYFGEGSWLTVV.